A single T cell receptor (beta chain) is shown here with its context. The germline V and J ends were trimmed by 6 bases and 5 bases, with 13 bases remaining between them. The CDR3 length is 13 residues. Germline CDR1 reads ENHRY; CDR2 reads SYGVKD. The sample originates from a study of blood T cell repertoires in COVID-19. Sequencing was performed with immunoSEQ multiplex PCR; in TCRdb, only in-frame clones are kept and a portion is missing. The table has fewer than 300,000 clones, 82% seen once; the top ten hold around 5%. The gene calls are TRBV10-3 and TRBJ1-2; possible D gene TRBD1, 5 bases. The source is a man aged 40-55 years who had been exposed to COVID-19. Sequencing was carried out using PBMCs or T cells enriched from blood (not recorded which). CDR3 in amino acids: CAIREEGLYGYTF. The CDR3, as DNA: TGTGCCATCAGGGAAGAGGGACTTTATGGCTACACCTTC.